This T cell receptor beta chain stems from a study of T cells after somatic rescue of genetic block. TCRdb's table, derived via immunoSEQ multiplex PCR, lists solely in-frame clones and lacks some. The profile covers 110,000 or so clones, with 85% to 95% appearing a single time and roughly 1.4% taken by the ten largest. The origin of this receptor is a young woman. The material sequenced was peripheral blood mononuclear cells (PBMCs).

CDR3 sequence reads: CASSFLRTDTDTQYF. DNA for the CDR3: TGCGCCAGCAGCTTCCTCAGGACAGACACAGATACGCAGTATTTT. The J gene is TRBJ2-3, the V gene TRBV5-1, with TRBD1 as a possible D gene (6 bases). This CDR3 has 15 amino acids. Trimming removed 2 bases from V and 2 bases from J, with 12 bases in between. Germline CDR1 is SGHRS and CDR2 is YFSETQ.